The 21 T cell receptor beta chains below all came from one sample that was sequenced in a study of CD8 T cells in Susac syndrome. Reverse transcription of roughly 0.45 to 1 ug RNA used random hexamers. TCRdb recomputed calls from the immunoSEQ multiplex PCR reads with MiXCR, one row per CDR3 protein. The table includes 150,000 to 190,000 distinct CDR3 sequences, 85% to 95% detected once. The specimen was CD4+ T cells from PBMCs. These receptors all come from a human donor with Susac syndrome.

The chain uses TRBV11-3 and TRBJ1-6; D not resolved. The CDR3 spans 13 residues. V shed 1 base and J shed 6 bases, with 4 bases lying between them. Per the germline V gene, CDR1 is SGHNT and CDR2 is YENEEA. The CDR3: CASSLVPNSPLHF. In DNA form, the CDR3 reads TGTGCCAGCAGCTTAGTTCCTAATTCACCCCTCCACTTT.

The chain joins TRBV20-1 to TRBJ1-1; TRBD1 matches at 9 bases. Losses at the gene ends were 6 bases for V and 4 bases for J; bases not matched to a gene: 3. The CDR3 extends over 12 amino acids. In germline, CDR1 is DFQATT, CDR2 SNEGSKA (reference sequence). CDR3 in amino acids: CSAQDRGTEAFF. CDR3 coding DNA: TGCAGTGCCCAGGACAGGGGCACTGAAGCTTTCTTT.

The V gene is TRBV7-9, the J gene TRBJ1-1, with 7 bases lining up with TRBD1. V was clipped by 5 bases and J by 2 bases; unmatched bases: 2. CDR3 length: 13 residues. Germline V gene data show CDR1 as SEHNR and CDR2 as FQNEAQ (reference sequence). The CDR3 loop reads CASSHRGNTEAFF. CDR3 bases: TGTGCCAGCAGCCACAGGGGAAACACTGAAGCTTTCTTT.

This CDR3 reads CATSRDDQETQYF. CDR3 bases: TGTGCCACCAGCAGGGACGATCAAGAGACCCAGTACTTC. The chain is built from TRBV15 and TRBJ2-5; D gene uncertain. The V gene lost 3 bases and the J gene lost 2 bases, with 7 bases spanning the gap. The CDR3 consists of 13 residues. CDR1 is LNHNV and CDR2 is YYDKDF in the germline V gene (reference sequence). The variable domain in full, with the rest retrieved from reference TRBV15 and TRBJ2-5, is DAMVIQNPRYQVTQFGKPVTLSCSQTLNHNVMYWYQQKSSQAPKLLFHYYDKDFNNEADTPDNFQSRRPNTSFCFLDIRSPGLGDTAMYLCATSRDDQETQYFGPGTRLLVL.

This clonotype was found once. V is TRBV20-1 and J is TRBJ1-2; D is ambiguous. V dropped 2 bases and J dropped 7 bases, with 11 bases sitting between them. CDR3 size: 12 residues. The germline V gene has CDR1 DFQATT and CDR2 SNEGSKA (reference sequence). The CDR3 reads CSARPISGGYTF. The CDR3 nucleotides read TGCAGTGCTAGACCTATCTCTGGTGGCTACACCTTC.

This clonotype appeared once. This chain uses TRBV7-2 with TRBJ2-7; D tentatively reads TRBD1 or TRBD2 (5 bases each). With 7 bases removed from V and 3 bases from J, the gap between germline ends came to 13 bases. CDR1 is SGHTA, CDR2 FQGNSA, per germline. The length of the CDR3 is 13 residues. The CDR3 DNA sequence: TGTGCCAGCAACCCCGAGGGGAGCTACGAGCAGTACTTC. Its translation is CASNPEGSYEQYF.

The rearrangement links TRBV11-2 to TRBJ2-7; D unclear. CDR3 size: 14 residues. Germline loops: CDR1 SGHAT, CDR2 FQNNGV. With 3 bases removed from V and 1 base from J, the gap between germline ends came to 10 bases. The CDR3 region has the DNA TGTGCCAGCAGCTTCTCAGCAAATTCCTACGAGCAGTACTTC. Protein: CASSFSANSYEQYF.

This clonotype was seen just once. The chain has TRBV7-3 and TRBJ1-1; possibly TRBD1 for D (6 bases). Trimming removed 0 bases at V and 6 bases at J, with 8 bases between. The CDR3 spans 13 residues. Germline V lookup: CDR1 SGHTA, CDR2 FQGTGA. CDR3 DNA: TGTGCCAGCAGCTTAACAAGGGGGGCTGAAGCTTTCTTT. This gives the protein CASSLTRGAEAFF.

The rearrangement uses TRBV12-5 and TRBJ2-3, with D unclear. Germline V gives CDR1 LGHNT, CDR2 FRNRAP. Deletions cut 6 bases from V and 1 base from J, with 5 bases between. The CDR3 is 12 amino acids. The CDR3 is CASGGRTDTQYF. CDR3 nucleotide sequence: TGTGCTAGTGGCGGACGCACAGATACGCAGTATTTT.

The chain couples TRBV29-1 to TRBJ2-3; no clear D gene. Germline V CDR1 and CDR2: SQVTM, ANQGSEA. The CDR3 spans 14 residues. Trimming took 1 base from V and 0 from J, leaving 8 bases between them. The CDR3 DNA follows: TGCAGCGTTGAAGGGACCGCTAGCACAGATACGCAGTATTTT. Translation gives CSVEGTASTDTQYF.

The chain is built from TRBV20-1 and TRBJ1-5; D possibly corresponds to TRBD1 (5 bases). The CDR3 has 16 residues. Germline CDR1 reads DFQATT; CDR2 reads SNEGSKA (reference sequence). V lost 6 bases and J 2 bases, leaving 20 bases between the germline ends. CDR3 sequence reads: CSAPALGGSGNQPQHF. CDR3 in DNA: TGCAGTGCCCCCGCCCTCGGGGGATCGGGCAATCAGCCCCAGCATTTT.

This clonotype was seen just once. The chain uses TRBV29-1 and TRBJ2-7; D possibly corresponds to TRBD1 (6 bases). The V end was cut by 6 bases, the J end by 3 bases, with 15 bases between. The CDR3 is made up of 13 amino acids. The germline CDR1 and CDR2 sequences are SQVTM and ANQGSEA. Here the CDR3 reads CSVGGTGIYEQYF. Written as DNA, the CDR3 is TGCAGCGTCGGAGGTACAGGGATCTACGAGCAGTACTTC.

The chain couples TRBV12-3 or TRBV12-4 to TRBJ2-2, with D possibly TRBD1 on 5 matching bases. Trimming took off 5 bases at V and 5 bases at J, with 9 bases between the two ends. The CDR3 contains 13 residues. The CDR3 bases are TGTGCCAGCAGTCTCACAGGAACCGGGGAGCTGTTTTTT. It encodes CASSLTGTGELFF.

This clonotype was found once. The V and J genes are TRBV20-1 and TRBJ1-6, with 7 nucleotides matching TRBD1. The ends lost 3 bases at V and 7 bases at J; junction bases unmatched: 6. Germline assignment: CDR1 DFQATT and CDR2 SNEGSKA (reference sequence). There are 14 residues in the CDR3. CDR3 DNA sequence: TGCAGTGCTAGTGGGATGACAGGGAATTCACCCCTCCACTTT. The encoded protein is CSASGMTGNSPLHF.

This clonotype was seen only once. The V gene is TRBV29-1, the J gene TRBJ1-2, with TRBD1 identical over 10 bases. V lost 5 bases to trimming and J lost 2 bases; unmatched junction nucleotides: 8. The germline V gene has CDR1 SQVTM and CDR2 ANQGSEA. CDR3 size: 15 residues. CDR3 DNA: TGCAGCGTTAAGGACAGGGGGACTAGAAACTATGGCTACACCTTC. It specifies CSVKDRGTRNYGYTF.

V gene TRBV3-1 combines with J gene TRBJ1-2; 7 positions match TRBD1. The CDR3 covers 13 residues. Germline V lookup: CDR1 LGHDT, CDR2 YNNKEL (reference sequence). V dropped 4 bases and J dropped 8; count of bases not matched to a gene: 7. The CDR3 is CASSRDSGRGYTF. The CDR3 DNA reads TGTGCCAGCAGCCGGGACAGCGGAAGAGGCTACACCTTC.

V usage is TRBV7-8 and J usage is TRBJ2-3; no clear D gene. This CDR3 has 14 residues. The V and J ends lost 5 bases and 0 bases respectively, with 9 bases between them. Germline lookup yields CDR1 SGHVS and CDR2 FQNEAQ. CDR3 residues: CASSPGRSTDTQYF. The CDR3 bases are TGTGCCAGCAGCCCCGGTAGGAGCACAGATACGCAGTATTTT.

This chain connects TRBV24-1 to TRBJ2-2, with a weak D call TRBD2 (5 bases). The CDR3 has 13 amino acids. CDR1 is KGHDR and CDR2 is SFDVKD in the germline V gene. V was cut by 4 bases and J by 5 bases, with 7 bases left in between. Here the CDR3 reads CATSDRTTGELFF. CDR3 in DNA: TGTGCCACCAGTGACCGGACTACCGGGGAGCTGTTTTTT.

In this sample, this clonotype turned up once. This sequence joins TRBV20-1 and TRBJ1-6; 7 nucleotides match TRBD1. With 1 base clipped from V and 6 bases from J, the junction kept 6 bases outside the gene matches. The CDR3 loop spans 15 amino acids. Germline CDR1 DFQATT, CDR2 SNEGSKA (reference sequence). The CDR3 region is CSARVTRGGNSPLHF. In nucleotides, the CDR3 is TGCAGTGCTAGAGTTACCAGGGGGGGTAATTCACCCCTCCACTTT.

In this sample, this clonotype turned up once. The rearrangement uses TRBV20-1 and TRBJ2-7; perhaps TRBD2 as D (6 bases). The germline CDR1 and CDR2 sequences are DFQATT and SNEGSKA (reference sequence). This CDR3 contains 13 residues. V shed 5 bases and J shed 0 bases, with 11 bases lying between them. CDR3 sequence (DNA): TGCAGTGCTCGGGACTGGCCCTCCTACGAGCAGTACTTC. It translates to CSARDWPSYEQYF.

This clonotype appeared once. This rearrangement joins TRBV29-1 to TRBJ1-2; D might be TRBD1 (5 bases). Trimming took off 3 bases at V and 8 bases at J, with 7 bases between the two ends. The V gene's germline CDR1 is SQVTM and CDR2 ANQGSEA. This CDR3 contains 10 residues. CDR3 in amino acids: CSVDGGGYTF. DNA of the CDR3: TGCAGCGTTGACGGGGGAGGCTACACCTTC.